This paragraph reports one T cell receptor (beta chain). Its antigen is currently not known. Per-base qualities were not stored, and no clone one base away is much larger. This entry comes from a study of CD8+ T cells in alopecia areata (dated by TCRdb to 2016 to 2018). Describing the broader study: The treated patients took part in an open-label pilot trial in which moderate-to-severe alopecia areata was treated with oral tofacitinib at 5 to 10 mg twice daily. Tofacitinib was given for 6 to 18 months, followed by 6 months of follow-up off drug to assess delayed response and recurrence. The study used high-throughput TCRbeta sequencing to examine T cell clonal expansion in alopecia areata, in both the C3H/HeJ mouse model and human patients. On the human side, TCRbeta sequencing was run on scalp tissue and on sorted CD4+ and CD8+ peripheral blood T cells from healthy controls and from alopecia areata patients with either patchy or totalis/universalis disease. Biopsies were taken from tofacitinib-treated patients at baseline and again at 4 and 24 weeks into treatment, and several of those patients also had a later scalp biopsy. Scalp clonality was compared across normal scalp (n=4), patchy alopecia areata scalp (n=8), and alopecia totalis/universalis scalp (n=8). RNA came from the PAXgene miRNA kit for fixed scalp, the miRNeasy kit for PBMCs, and the RNeasy kit for mouse skin. Amplification of TCRbeta CDR3 regions was done by immunoSEQ multiplex PCR using 35 Vbeta forward primers and 13 Jbeta reverse primers. On the study overall, not on this receptor specifically: TCR sequences shared between patients were less clear than in mice, possibly partly because of HLA diversity in the patient population. Unlike mouse skin, where gammadelta T cells dominate, normal human skin contains resident alphabeta T cells that get sequenced too, which complicates analysis of the scalp TCR repertoire. Higher clonality and more expanded CD8+ clones were observed in lesional scalp than in normal scalp, particularly in alopecia totalis/universalis, a finding suggestive of antigenic drive.

Libraries were made using the immunoSEQ multiplex PCR assay. For TCR sequencing, RNA was extracted from every sample and reverse transcribed into cDNA to serve as template. SuperScript III was used for first-strand cDNA synthesis, primed with a 2:1 mix of oligo-dT and random hexamers. A synthetic immune receptor repertoire was used to measure amplification bias, and any remaining bias was corrected computationally. The paper's data handling went like this. After raw reads were preprocessed to remove errors, the CDR3 was defined following IMGT conventions as running from the conserved cysteine to phenylalanine. To get clonality, Shannon entropy was normalized by log2 of the number of productive unique TCRs and the result was subtracted from 1. CD4 or CD8 identity of scalp clones was inferred by cross-referencing scalp TCRbeta sequences with sorted blood CD4 and CD8 repertoires. TCRdb stores this immuneACCESS table with in-frame sequences only. Part of the clones is absent; in the studies checked, under half of the shortfall reflects unresolved V genes, and no reason is known for the rest. D and trimming come from the DNA, and the V and J calls and clone size come from that table. The sample table holds about 19,000 clones, of which less than 70% were seen once. The ten largest clones take up 6.1% of the sample.

The time point label on this specimen signifies: baseline before oral tofacitinib. From alopecia areata patients, peripheral blood was collected along with lesional scalp punch biopsies. Human scalp biopsies were fixed immediately in PAXgene tissue containers. Deletion took 2 bases off V and 2 bases off J, with a span of 7 bases between the germline ends. The CDR3 runs 12 residues from the cysteine to the phenylalanine. The DNA shown is the 36-base CDR3, in frame from base 1. The germline V gene (reference sequence) gives CDR1 as GTSNPN and CDR2 as SVGIG. This clonotype was obtained from a human donor with alopecia areata. The chain uses TRBV30 and TRBJ2-7, with no confident D gene call. The sample consisted of skin, taken at week 0. The CDR3 is CAWSTGAYEQYF. The DNA reads TGTGCCTGGAGTACTGGGGCCTACGAGCAGTACTTC. When the CDR3 is completed using the reference TRBV30 and TRBJ2-7 genes on either side, the full variable domain is SQTIHQWPATLVQPVGSPLSLECTVEGTSNPNLYWYRQAAGRGLQLLFYSVGIGQISSEVPQNLSASRPQDRQFILSSKKLLLSDSGFYLCAWSTGAYEQYFGPGTRLTVT.